This T cell receptor beta chain was retrieved from a study of PD-L1 blockade in urothelial cancer. At the level of the study: Patients had received 0 to 3 prior chemotherapy regimens.

General observations from the study: Having blood TCR clonality under the median before treatment predicted better survival.

Method: immunoSEQ multiplex PCR; TCRdb's copy keeps in-frame clones and lacks some. Of tens of thousands of clones listed, roughly four fifths are singletons. Points on this clone: As yet, its antigen is unknown.

This CDR3 has 15 residues. Germline CDR1 is SNHLY and CDR2 is FYNNEI. The V end was cut by 6 bases, the J end by 2 bases, with 16 bases between. Time point reported: pretreatment peripheral blood. The sequence came from a man between 60 and 75 years old with urothelial cancer. V gene TRBV2 combines with J gene TRBJ2-5; a possible D gene is TRBD1 (5 bases). This sample comprised PBMCs, obtained around atezolizumab (anti-PD-L1) treatment. CDR3 protein: CASRDKTVRQETQYF. In DNA, the CDR3 is TGTGCCAGCAGGGACAAGACCGTACGACAAGAGACCCAGTACTTC.